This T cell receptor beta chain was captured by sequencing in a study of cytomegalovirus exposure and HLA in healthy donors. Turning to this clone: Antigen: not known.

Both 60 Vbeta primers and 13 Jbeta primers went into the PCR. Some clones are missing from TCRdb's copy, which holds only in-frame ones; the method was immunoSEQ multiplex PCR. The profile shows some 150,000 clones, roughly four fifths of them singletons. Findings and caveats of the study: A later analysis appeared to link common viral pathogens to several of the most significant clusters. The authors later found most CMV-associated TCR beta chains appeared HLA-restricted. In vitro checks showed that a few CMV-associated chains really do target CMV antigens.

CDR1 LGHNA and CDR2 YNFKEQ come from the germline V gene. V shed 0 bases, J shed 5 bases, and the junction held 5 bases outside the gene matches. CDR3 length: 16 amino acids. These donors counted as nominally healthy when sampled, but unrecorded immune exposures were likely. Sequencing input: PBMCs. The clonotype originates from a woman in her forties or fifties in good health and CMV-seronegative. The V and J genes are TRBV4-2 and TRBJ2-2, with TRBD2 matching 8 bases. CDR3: CASSQDQGGGTGELFF. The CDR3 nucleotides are TGTGCCAGCAGCCAAGATCAAGGCGGGGGGACCGGGGAGCTGTTTTTT.